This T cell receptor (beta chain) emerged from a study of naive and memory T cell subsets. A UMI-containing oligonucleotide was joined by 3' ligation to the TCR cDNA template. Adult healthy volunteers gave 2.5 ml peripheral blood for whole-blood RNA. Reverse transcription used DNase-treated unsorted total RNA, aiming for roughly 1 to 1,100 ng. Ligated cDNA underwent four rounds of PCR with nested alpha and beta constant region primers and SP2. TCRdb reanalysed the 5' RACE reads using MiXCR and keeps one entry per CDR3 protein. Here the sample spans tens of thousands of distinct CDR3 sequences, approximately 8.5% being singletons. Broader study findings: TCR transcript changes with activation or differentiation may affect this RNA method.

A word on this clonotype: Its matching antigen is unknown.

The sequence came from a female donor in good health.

CDR3 in amino acids: CASSVGGGTGELFF. The CDR3, as DNA: TGTGCCAGCAGCGTAGGAGGGGGCACCGGGGAGCTGTTTTTT. This rearrangement joins TRBV9 to TRBJ2-2; TRBD1 is a possible D gene (6 bases). The CDR3 loop spans 14 amino acids. Germline CDR1 SGDLS, CDR2 YYNGEE. V shed 0 bases and J shed 4 bases, with 7 bases lying between them.